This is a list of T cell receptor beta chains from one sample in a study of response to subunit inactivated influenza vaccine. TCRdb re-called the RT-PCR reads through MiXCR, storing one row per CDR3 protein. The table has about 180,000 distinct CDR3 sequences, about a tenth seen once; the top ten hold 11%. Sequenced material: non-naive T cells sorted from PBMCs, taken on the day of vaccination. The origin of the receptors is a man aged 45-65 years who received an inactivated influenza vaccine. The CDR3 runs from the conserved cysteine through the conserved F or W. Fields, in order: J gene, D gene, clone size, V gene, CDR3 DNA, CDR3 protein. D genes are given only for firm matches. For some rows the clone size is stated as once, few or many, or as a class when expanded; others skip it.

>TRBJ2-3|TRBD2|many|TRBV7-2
TGTGCCAGCAGCTACAGACTAGCGGGAGCTGCAGATACGCAGTATTTT
CASSYRLAGAADTQYF
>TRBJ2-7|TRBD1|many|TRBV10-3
TGTGCCATCAGCCCTGACAGGGGCTACGAGCAGTACTTC
CAISPDRGYEQYF
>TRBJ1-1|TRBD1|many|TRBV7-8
TGTGCCAGCAGCTCCAACGGACAGGGGTACTTTAGGAACACTGAAGCTTTCTTT
CASSSNGQGYFRNTEAFF
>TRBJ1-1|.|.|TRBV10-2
TGCGCCAGCAGGAGAGGACCGGGCACTGAAGCTTTCTTT
CASRRGPGTEAFF
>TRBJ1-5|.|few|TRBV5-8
TGTGCCAGCAGCATGGAGGGGCTGGGCAATCAGCCCCAGCATTTT
CASSMEGLGNQPQHF
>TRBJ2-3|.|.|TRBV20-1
TGCAGTGCCAAAATTTCCTCTAGCACAGATACGCAGTATTTT
CSAKISSSTDTQYF
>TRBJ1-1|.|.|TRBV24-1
TGTGCCACCAGTGCGGCGGGAGGGACTGAAGCTTTCTTT
CATSAAGGTEAFF
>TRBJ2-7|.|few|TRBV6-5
TGTGCCAGCAGTTACTCGACAGCCCGGTTATCCTACGAGCAGTACTTC
CASSYSTARLSYEQYF
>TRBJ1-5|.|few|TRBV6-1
TGTGCCAGCAGTGAAGCAAGGGCAGCCGATCAGCCCCAGCATTTT
CASSEARAADQPQHF
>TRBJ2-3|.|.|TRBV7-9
TGTGCCAGCAGCTTCGGGGGGCGAGATACGCAGTATTTT
CASSFGGRDTQYF
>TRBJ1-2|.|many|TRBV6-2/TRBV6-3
TGTGCCAGCAGTTACTTGGACAGCAACTATGGCTACACCTTC
CASSYLDSNYGYTF
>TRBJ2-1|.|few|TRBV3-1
TGTGCCAGCAGCCAATATATTGAGCAGTTCTTC
CASSQYIEQFF
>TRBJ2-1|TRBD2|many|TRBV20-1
TGCAGTGCTGCACTAGCGGGGGGCTGGATAATCGGCCATGAGCAGTTCTTC
CSAALAGGWIIGHEQFF
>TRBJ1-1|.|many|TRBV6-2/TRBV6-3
TGTGCCAGCAGTCGGGGGGTAGGGACTGAAGCTTTCTTT
CASSRGVGTEAFF
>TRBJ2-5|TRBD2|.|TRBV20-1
TGCAGTGCAGCCGATACTAGCGGGGGGGCAGGGGAGACCCAGTACTTC
CSAADTSGGAGETQYF
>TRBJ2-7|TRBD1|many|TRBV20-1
TGCAGTGCTAGCGACAGGGGCCGTGCTACGAAGCAGTACTTC
CSASDRGRATKQYF
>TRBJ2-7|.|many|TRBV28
TGTGCCAGCAGTTTGAGGGGCCCGAGCTCCTACGAGCAGTACTTC
CASSLRGPSSYEQYF
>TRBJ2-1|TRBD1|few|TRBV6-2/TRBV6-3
TGTGCCAGCAGTCGCCAGGGGGCGGGCTCCTACAATGAGCAGTTCTTC
CASSRQGAGSYNEQFF
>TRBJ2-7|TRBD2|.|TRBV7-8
TGTGCCAGCAGCCTCAGGGCGGGGGGCTCCTACGAGCAGTACTTC
CASSLRAGGSYEQYF
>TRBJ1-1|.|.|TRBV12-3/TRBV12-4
TGTGCCAGCAGTTTAAAGGGGAACACTGAAGCTTTCTTT
CASSLKGNTEAFF
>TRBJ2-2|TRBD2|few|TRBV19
TGTGCCAGTAGTATTGAGCGGGGCCGGGACGGGGAGCTGTTTTTT
CASSIERGRDGELFF
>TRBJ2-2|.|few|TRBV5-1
TGCGCCAGCAGCTTCGGGGCCCGCTTAATGGGCGAAACCGGGGAGCTGTTTTTT
CASSFGARLMGETGELFF
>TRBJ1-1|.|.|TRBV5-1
TGCGCCAGCAGCTTAGAACAGGGCGGCACTGAAGCTTTCTTT
CASSLEQGGTEAFF
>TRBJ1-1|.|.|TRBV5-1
TGCGCCAGCAGCTTGGTCCAATACAGGGAAACCCGACTGAACACTGAAGCTTTCTTT
CASSLVQYRETRLNTEAFF
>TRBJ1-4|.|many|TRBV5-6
TGTGCCAGCAGCTTGGCCCTACAGGATGCAAAACTGTTTTTT
CASSLALQDAKLFF
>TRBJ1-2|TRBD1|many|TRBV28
TGTGCCAGCAGTTTTAATCGGGACAGGGGGCTCGGCTACACCTTC
CASSFNRDRGLGYTF
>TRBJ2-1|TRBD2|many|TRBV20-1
TGCAGTGCTACCGGGACTAGCGGGAGGGATGAGCAGTTCTTC
CSATGTSGRDEQFF
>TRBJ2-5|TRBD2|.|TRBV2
TGTGCCAGCAGTGAAGCTTTGGGGGGGGGAGAGACCCAGTACTTC
CASSEALGGGETQYF
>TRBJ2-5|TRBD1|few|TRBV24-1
TGTGCCACCAGTGATCATAGACAGGGGCCGCAGGAGACCCAGTACTTC
CATSDHRQGPQETQYF
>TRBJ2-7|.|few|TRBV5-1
TGCGCCAGCAGCTTGGAAGGGGTGAGCTCCTACGAGCAGTACTTC
CASSLEGVSSYEQYF
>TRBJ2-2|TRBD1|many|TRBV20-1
TGCAGTGCCCTACAGGGGTCTACCACCGGGGAGCTGTTTTTT
CSALQGSTTGELFF
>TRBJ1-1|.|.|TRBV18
TGTGCCAGCGCCCCAGGGTCGGGGAACACTGAAGCTTTCTTT
CASAPGSGNTEAFF
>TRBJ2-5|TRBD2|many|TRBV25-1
TGTGCCAGCAGTGGGTCGGTTCGACTAGCGGGGGGGTCCCAAGAGACCCAGTACTTC
CASSGSVRLAGGSQETQYF
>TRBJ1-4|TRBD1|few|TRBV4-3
TGCGCCAGCAGCCAAGGACAGGGGGTTAGGTCAACTAATGAAAAACTGTTTTTT
CASSQGQGVRSTNEKLFF
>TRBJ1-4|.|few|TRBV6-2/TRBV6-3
TGTGCCAGCAGTCCCCGCGAGATCCTGTTTTTT
CASSPREILFF
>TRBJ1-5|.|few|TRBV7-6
TGTGCCAGCAGCCCAAAAAACAATCAGCCCCAGCATTTT
CASSPKNNQPQHF
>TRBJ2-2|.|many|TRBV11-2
TGTGCCAGCAGCTTAAACGCAGGAACCGGGGAGCTGTTTTTT
CASSLNAGTGELFF
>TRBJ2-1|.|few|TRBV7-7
TGTGCTAGCAGCTTAGGGACCCCCCCCAATGAGCAGTTCTTC
CASSLGTPPNEQFF
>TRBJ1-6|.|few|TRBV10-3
TGTGCCATCAGGGCGGAGGGACCCTATAATTCACCCCTCCACTTT
CAIRAEGPYNSPLHF
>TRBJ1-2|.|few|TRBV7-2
TGTGCCGGGGAACAGGGAGAAGGCAATGGCTACACCTTC
CAGEQGEGNGYTF
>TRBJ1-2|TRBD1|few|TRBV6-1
TGTGCCAGCAGCCTCCGGGACAGGGGTTATGGCTACACCTTC
CASSLRDRGYGYTF
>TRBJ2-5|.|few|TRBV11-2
TGTGCCAGCAGCTCCCTTAAACGGACGGACGAAGGGACCCAGTACTTC
CASSSLKRTDEGTQYF
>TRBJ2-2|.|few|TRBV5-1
TGCGCCAGCAGCCCTAAGGGACCCAATTCCGGGGAGCTGTTTTTT
CASSPKGPNSGELFF
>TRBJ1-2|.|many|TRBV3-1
TGTGCCAGCAGCCAAGAACCCAGGGCCTTTCCTTTCGGCTACACCTTC
CASSQEPRAFPFGYTF
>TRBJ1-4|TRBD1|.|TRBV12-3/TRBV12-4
TGTGCCAGCAGAATGACAGGGAGGGTTGAAAAACTGTTTTTT
CASRMTGRVEKLFF
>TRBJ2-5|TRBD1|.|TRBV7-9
TGTGCCAGCAGCTCGACAGGGGAGCGGGAGACCCAGTACTTC
CASSSTGERETQYF
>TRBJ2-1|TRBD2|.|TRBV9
TGTGCCAGCAGCGTAGATCCTAGCGGGAGCAGGAATGAGCAGTTCTTC
CASSVDPSGSRNEQFF
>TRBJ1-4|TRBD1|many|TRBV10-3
TGTGCCATCAGTGTCACAGGGGGGAGCGAAGAAAAACTGTTTTTT
CAISVTGGSEEKLFF
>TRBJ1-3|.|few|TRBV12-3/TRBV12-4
TGTGCCAGCAGTGCGGGAGGGGGCTCTGGAAACACCATATATTTT
CASSAGGGSGNTIYF
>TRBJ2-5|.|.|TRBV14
TGTGCCAGCAGTCGCTCCCTGCTCGGGGTAGAGACCCAGTACTTC
CASSRSLLGVETQYF
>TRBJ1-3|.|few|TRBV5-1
TGCGCCAGCAGCTCGCAGGGAGGGGCTGGAAACACCATATATTTT
CASSSQGGAGNTIYF
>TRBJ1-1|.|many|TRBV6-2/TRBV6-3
TGTGCCAGCAGAGCACCCACAGGGACCGGGCCCCGTGAAGCTTTCTTT
CASRAPTGTGPREAFF
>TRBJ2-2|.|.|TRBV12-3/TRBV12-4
TGTGCCAGCATCCATTCTAGCCAGAACACCGGGGAGCTGTTTTTT
CASIHSSQNTGELFF
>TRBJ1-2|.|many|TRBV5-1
TGCGCCAGCAGCTTGTCTGCAGGGGTGGATGGCTACACCTTC
CASSLSAGVDGYTF